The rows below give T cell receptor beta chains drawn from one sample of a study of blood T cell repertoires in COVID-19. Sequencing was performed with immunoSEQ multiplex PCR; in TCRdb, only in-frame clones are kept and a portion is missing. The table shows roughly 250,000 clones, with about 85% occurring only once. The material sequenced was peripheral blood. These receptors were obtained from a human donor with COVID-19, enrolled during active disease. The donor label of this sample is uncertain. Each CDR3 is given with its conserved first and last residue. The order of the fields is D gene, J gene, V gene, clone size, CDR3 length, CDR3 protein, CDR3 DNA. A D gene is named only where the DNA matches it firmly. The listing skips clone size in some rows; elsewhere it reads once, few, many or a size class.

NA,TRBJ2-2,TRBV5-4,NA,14,CASSLGGETGELFF,TGTGCCAGCAGCTTGGGGGGAGAGACCGGGGAGCTGTTTTTT
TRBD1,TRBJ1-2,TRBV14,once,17,CASSQPGQGPGILGYTF,TGTGCCAGCAGCCAGCCCGGACAGGGGCCGGGGATACTAGGCTACACCTTC
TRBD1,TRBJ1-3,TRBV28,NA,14,CASSPTGRENTIYF,TGTGCCAGCAGTCCGACAGGGCGGGAAAACACCATATATTTT
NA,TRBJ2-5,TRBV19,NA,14,CASSERQYQETQYF,TGTGCCAGTAGTGAACGACAGTACCAAGAGACCCAGTACTTC
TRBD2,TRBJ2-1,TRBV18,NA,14,CASSPSGPYGEQFF,TGTGCCAGCTCACCTAGCGGGCCCTACGGGGAGCAGTTCTTC
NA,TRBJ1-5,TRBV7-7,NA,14,CASSSRGGNQPQHF,TGTGCTAGCAGCTCCAGGGGAGGCAATCAGCCCCAGCATTTT
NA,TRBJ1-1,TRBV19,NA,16,CASRQGIRLTNTEAFF,TGTGCCAGTCGGCAGGGGATTCGGCTTACGAACACTGAAGCTTTCTTT
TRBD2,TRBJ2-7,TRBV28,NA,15,CASSSRGVAGRRAYF,TGTGCCAGCAGTTCCCGGGGAGTAGCGGGACGGCGGGCGTACTTC
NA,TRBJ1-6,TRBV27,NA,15,CASSVAGGPNSPLHF,TGTGCCAGCAGTGTCGCTGGCGGGCCCAATTCACCCCTCCACTTT
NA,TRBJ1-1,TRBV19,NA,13,CASSKERWTEAFF,TGTGCCAGTAGCAAGGAGAGATGGACTGAAGCTTTCTTT
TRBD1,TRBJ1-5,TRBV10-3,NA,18,CAISEASTGVIGNQPQHF,TGTGCCATCAGTGAGGCCTCTACAGGGGTGATAGGCAATCAGCCCCAGCATTTT
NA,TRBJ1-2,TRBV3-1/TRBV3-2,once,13,CASFIPGGGGYTF,TGTGCCAGCTTTATTCCTGGAGGCGGTGGCTACACCTTC
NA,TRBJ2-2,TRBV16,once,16,CASSQGGGSNTGELFF,TGTGCCAGCAGCCAGGGTGGCGGATCGAACACCGGGGAGCTGTTTTTT
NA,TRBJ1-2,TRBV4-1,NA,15,CASSQGGLTRSGYTF,TGCGCCAGCAGCCAAGGGGGACTTACCAGGAGCGGCTACACCTTC
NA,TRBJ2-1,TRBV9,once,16,CASSPGQREGGNEQFF,TGTGCCAGCAGCCCCGGGCAGCGGGAAGGGGGAAATGAGCAGTTCTTC
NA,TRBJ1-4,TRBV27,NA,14,CASSGISGDEKLFF,TGTGCCAGCAGTGGGATTTCGGGGGATGAAAAACTGTTTTTT
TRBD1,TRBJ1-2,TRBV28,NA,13,CASNPGGGSGYTF,TGTGCCAGCAACCCAGGGGGCGGGAGTGGCTACACCTTC
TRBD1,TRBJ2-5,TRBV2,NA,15,CASSEGTGGWETQYF,TGTGCCAGCAGTGAAGGGACAGGGGGCTGGGAGACCCAGTACTTC
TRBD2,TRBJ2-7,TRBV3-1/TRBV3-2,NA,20,CASSQEDGGRAYLDDYEQYF,TGTGCCAGCAGCCAAGAGGATGGCGGGAGGGCCTACCTTGATGACTACGAGCAGTACTTC
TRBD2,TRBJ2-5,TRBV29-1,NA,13,CSVTTSGEETQYF,TGCAGCGTTACGACTAGCGGGGAAGAGACCCAGTACTTC
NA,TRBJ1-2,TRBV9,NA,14,CASSPLGGLNGYTF,TGTGCCAGCAGCCCGCTCGGGGGATTAAATGGCTACACCTTC
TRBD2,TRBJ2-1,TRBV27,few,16,CASSPFTSGRQNEQFF,TGTGCCAGCAGTCCCTTTACTAGCGGGAGGCAAAATGAGCAGTTCTTC
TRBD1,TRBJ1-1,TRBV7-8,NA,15,CASSQSDRGNTEAFF,TGTGCCAGCAGCCAGTCAGACAGGGGGAACACTGAAGCTTTCTTT
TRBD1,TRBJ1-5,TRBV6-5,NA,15,CASSPGTGARGPQHF,TGTGCCAGCAGCCCCGGGACAGGGGCTCGTGGGCCCCAGCATTTT
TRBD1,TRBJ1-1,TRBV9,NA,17,CASSSSRQGTMNTEAFF,TGTGCCAGCAGTTCTAGCAGACAGGGTACCATGAACACTGAAGCTTTCTTT
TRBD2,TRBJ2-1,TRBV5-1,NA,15,CASSLTSGSMNEQFF,TGCGCCAGCAGCTTGACTAGCGGGAGTATGAATGAGCAGTTCTTC
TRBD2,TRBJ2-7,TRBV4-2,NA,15,CASSQALAASYEQYF,TGTGCCAGCAGCCAGGCACTAGCGGCTTCCTACGAGCAGTACTTC
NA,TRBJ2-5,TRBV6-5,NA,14,CASSYSGVQETQYF,TGTGCCAGCAGTTACTCCGGGGTCCAAGAGACCCAGTACTTC
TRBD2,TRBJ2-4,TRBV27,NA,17,CASSWRGDAVSGNIQYF,TGTGCCAGCAGTTGGCGGGGGGACGCAGTTTCCGGAAACATTCAGTACTTC
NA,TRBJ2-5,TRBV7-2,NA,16,CASSSQLGTTPMGQYF,TGTGCCAGCAGCTCCCAATTGGGCACGACCCCCATGGGCCAGTACTTC
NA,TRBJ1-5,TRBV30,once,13,CAWSGQYNQPQHF,TGTGCCTGGAGTGGACAGTACAATCAGCCCCAGCATTTT
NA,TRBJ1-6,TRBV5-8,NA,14,CASSYLLVNSPLHF,TGTGCCAGCAGCTACTTGCTTGTTAATTCACCCCTCCACTTT
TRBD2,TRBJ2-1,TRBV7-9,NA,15,CASSLRLAGANEQFF,TGTGCCAGCAGCTTAAGACTAGCGGGAGCAAATGAGCAGTTCTTC
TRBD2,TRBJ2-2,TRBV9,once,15,CASGGSGRATGELFF,TGTGCCAGCGGTGGTAGCGGGAGGGCCACCGGGGAGCTGTTTTTT
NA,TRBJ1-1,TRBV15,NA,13,CATSRDLQGKAFF,TGTGCCACCAGCAGAGATCTGCAGGGTAAGGCTTTCTTT
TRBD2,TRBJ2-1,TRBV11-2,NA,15,CASSSRGLAYNEQFF,TGTGCCAGCAGCTCGAGAGGACTAGCCTACAATGAGCAGTTCTTC
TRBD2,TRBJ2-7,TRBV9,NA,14,CASSEGLAGVEQYF,TGTGCCAGCAGCGAGGGACTAGCGGGAGTTGAGCAGTACTTC
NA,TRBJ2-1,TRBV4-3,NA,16,CASSQDTGDVYNEQFF,TGCGCCAGCAGCCAAGATACGGGGGACGTCTACAATGAGCAGTTCTTC
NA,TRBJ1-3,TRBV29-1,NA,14,CSVEDAQMGNTIYF,TGCAGCGTTGAAGATGCTCAGATGGGAAACACCATATATTTT
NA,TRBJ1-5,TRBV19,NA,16,CASRPHTRGVGQPQHF,TGTGCCAGTAGACCACATACCCGGGGGGTGGGTCAGCCCCAGCATTTT
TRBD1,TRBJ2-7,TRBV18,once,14,CASSRGTGAGEQYF,TGTGCCAGCTCACGCGGGACAGGAGCTGGCGAGCAGTACTTC
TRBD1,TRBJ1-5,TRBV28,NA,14,CASSTRQGNQPQHF,TGTGCCAGCAGTACGAGACAGGGGAATCAGCCCCAGCATTTT
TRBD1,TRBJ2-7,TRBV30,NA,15,CAWSVYAGQAALKYF,TGTGCCTGGAGTGTATATGCGGGACAGGCTGCTCTAAAGTACTTC
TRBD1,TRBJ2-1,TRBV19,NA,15,CASSPRQGADNEQFF,TGTGCCAGTAGTCCCAGACAGGGGGCCGACAATGAGCAGTTCTTC
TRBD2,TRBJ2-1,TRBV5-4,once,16,CASSLDLADSYNEQFF,TGTGCCAGCAGCTTGGATCTAGCGGACTCCTACAATGAGCAGTTCTTC
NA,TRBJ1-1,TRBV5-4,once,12,CASGPQDAEAFF,TGTGCCAGCGGGCCACAGGACGCAGAAGCTTTCTTT